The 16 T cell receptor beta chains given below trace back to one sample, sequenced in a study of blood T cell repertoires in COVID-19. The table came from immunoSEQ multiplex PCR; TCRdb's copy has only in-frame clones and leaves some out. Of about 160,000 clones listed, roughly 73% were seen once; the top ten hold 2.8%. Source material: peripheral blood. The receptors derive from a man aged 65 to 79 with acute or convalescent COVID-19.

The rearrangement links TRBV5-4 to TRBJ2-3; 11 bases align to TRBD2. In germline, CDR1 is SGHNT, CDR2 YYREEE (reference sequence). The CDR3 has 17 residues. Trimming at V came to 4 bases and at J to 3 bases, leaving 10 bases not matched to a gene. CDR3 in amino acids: CASSPITTSGATDTQYF. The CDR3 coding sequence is TGTGCCAGCAGCCCTATCACGACTAGCGGGGCTACAGATACGCAGTATTTT.

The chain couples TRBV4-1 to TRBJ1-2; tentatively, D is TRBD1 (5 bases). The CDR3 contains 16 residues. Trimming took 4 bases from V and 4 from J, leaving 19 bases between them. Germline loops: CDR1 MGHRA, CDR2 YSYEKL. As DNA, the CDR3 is TGCGCCAGCAGCCCTAGTGACAGTCGGATAGGCTATGGCTACACCTTC. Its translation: CASSPSDSRIGYGYTF.

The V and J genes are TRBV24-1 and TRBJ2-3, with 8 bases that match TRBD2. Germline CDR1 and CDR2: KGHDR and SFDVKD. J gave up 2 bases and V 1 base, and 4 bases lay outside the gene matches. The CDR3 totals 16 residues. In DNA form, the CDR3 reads TGTGCCACCAGTGATTTTGTCGGGGGGGTCACAGATACGCAGTATTTT. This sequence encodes CATSDFVGGVTDTQYF.

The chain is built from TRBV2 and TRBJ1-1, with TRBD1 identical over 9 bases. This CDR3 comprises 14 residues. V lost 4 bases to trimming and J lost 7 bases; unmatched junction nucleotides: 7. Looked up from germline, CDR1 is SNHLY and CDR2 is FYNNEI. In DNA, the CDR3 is TGTGCCAGCAGTGCGATAACAGGGGGCAATGAAGCTTTCTTT. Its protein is CASSAITGGNEAFF. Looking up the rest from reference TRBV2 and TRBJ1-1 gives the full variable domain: EPEVTQTPSHQVTQMGQEVILRCVPISNHLYFYWYRQILGQKVEFLVSFYNNEISEKSEIFDDQFSVERPDGSNFTLKIRSTKLEDSAMYFCASSAITGGNEAFFGQGTRLTVV.

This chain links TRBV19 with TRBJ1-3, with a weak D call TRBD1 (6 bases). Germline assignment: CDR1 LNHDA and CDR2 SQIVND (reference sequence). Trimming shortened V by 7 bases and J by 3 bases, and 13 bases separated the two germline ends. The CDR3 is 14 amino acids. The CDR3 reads CASIQGPGGNTIYF. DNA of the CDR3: TGTGCCAGTATTCAGGGGCCTGGTGGAAACACCATATATTTT. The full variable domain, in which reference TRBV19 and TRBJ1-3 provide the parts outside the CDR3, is DGGITQSPKYLFRKEGQNVTLSCEQNLNHDAMYWYRQDPGQGLRLIYYSQIVNDFQKGDIAEGYSVSREKKESFPLTVTSAQKNPTAFYLCASIQGPGGNTIYFGEGSWLTVV.

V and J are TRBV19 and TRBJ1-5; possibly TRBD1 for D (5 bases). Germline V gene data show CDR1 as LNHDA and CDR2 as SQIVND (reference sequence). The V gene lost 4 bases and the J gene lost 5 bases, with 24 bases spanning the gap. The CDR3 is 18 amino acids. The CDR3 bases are TGTGCCAGTAGTACCCGAACCGGACAAGGCCCGCGGTATCAGCCCCAGCATTTT. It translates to CASSTRTGQGPRYQPQHF.

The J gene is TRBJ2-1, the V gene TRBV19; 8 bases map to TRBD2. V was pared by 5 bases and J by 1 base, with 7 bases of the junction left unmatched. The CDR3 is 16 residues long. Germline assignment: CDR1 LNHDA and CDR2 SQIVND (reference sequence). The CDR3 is CASSLGASGSYNEQFF. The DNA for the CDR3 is TGTGCCAGTAGTCTGGGGGCTAGCGGGTCCTACAATGAGCAGTTCTTC.

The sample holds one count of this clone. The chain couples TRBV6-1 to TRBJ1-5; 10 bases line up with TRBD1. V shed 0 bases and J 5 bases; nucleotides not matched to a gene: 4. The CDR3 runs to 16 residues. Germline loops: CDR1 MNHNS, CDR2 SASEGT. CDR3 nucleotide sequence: TGTGCCAGCAGTGAAGCCGGGACAGGGGTCGATCAGCCCCAGCATTTT. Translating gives CASSEAGTGVDQPQHF.

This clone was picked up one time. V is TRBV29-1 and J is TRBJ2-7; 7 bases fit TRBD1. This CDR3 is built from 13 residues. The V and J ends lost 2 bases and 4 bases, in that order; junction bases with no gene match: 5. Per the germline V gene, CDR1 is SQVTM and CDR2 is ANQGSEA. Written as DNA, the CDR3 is TGCAGCGTTGAACGAGGGGGCAGGTACGAGCAGTACTTC. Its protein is CSVERGGRYEQYF.

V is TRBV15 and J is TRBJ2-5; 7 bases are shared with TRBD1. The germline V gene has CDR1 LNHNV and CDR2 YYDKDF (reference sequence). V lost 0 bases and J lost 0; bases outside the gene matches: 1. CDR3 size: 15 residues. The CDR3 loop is CATSRETGDQETQYF. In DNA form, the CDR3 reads TGTGCCACCAGCAGAGAAACAGGGGACCAAGAGACCCAGTACTTC.

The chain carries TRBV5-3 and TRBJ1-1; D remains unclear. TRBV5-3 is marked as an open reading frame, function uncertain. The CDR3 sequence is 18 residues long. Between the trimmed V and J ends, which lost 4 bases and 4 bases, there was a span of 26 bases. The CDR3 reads CARSRVSRTISSATEAFF. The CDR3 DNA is TGTGCCAGAAGCCGGGTGTCCAGAACTATTTCCTCAGCCACTGAAGCTTTCTTT.

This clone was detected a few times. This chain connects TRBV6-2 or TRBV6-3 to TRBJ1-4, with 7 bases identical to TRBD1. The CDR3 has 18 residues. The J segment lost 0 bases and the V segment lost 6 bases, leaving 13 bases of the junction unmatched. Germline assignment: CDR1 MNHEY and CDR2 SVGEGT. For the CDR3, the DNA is TGTGCCAGCAGCTTGACATACGAAGACAGGGCAACTAATGAAAAACTGTTTTTT. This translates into CASSLTYEDRATNEKLFF.

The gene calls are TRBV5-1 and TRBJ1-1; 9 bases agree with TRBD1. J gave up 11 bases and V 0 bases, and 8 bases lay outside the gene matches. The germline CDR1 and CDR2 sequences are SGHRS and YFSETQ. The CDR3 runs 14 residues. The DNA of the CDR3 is TGCGCCAGCAGCTTGGTCTGGGGACAGGGACAGGCTTTCTTT. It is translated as CASSLVWGQGQAFF.

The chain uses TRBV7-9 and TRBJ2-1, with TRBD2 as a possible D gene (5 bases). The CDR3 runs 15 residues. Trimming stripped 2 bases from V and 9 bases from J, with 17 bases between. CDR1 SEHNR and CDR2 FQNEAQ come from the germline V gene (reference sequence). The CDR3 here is CASSLQTTTLLEQFF. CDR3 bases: TGTGCCAGCAGCTTACAGACTACGACCCTACTTGAGCAGTTCTTC.

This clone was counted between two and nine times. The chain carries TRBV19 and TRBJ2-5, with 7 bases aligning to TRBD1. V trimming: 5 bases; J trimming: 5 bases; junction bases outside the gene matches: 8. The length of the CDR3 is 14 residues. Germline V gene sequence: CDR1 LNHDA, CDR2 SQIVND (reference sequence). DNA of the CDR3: TGTGCCAGTAGTGACAGGGTAATGGTGGAGACCCAGTACTTC. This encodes CASSDRVMVETQYF.

The CDR3 spells CASSAPKTLNEKLFF. The CDR3 DNA follows: TGTGCCAGTAGTGCCCCAAAGACATTGAATGAAAAACTGTTTTTT. J is TRBJ1-4 and V is TRBV19; D not resolved. Trimming stripped 5 bases from V and 5 bases from J, with 15 bases between. This CDR3 is built from 15 residues. Germline loops: CDR1 LNHDA, CDR2 SQIVND (reference sequence).